These 20 T cell receptor beta chains came from one sample sequenced in a study of multiple sclerosis patients with progressive multifocal leukoencephalopathy. The protocol was immunoSEQ multiplex PCR, while the TCRdb copy is restricted to in-frame clones and leaves out a portion. The sample lists about 30,000 clones; about nine tenths were seen once. The time point denotes: more than five months of natalizumab therapy. Sample: PBMCs, taken from a patient treated with natalizumab. These receptors originate from a human donor with multiple sclerosis.

The V gene is TRBV25-1, the J gene TRBJ2-3; the match to TRBD2 covers 9 bases. This CDR3 has 17 amino acids. After removal of 2 bases from V and 4 bases from J, the junction contained 10 bases not matched to a gene. From germline, CDR1 is MGHDK and CDR2 SYGVNS. CDR3 nucleotides: TGTGCCAGCAGTGAACCCTCGCCTAGCGGGAAAGCAGATACGCAGTATTTT. Its translation is CASSEPSPSGKADTQYF.

The chain uses TRBV7-2 and TRBJ1-2; TRBD1 matches 10 bases. CDR3 length: 16 amino acids. V lost 1 base to trimming and J lost 6 bases; unmatched junction nucleotides: 8. Germline CDR1 and CDR2: SGHTA and FQGNSA. CDR3 nucleotides: TGTGCCAGCAGCTTAGTACCGGGACAGGGGTCCCATGGCTACACCTTC. Translation: CASSLVPGQGSHGYTF.

V and J are TRBV29-1 and TRBJ2-1, with TRBD1 as a possible D gene (5 bases). V was clipped by 7 bases and J by 4 bases, with 14 bases between them. There are 13 residues in the CDR3. Germline lookup yields CDR1 SQVTM and CDR2 ANQGSEA. Written as DNA, the CDR3 is TGCAGCGCAGGGAAGGTGGCGTACAATGAGCAGTTCTTC. Translated, it gives CSAGKVAYNEQFF.

The CDR3 is CASSTQEYSTEAFF. Here the CDR3 DNA reads TGTGCCAGCAGCACACAGGAATATAGCACTGAAGCTTTCTTT. The genes are TRBV6-1 and TRBJ1-1, with D perhaps TRBD1 (5 bases). In germline, CDR1 is MNHNS, CDR2 SASEGT. The V end lost 6 bases, the J end lost 4 bases, and 15 bases lay between the germline ends. The CDR3 covers 14 residues.

This chain connects TRBV9 to TRBJ2-3, with 8 positions matching TRBD2. Unmatched junction bases numbered 4, after V lost 4 bases and J lost 0 bases. The CDR3 is 15 amino acids. Looked up from germline, CDR1 is SGDLS and CDR2 is YYNGEE. Here the CDR3 reads CASSLSSGSTDTQYF. The CDR3 DNA follows: TGTGCCAGCAGCTTATCTAGCGGGAGCACAGATACGCAGTATTTT. Complete variable domain (other parts from reference TRBV9 and TRBJ2-3): DSGVTQTPKHLITATGQRVTLRCSPRSGDLSVYWYQQSLDQGLQFLIQYYNGEERAKGNILERFSAQQFPDLHSELNLSSLELGDSALYFCASSLSSGSTDTQYFGPGTRLTVL.

This chain uses TRBV28 with TRBJ1-2; no firm D call. The CDR3 extends over 14 amino acids. With 1 base removed from V and 14 bases from J, the gap between germline ends came to 20 bases. Germline CDR1 reads MDHEN; CDR2 reads SYDVKM. CDR3 amino acids: CASSLFLGTPSFTF. In DNA form, the CDR3 reads TGTGCCAGCAGTTTATTCTTAGGCACCCCCTCGTTTACCTTC.

The CDR3 DNA is TGTGCCAGCAGCGCCCGACGAGTCACCGGGGAGCTGTTTTTT. Translation gives CASSARRVTGELFF. This chain connects TRBV7-2 to TRBJ2-2, with D hard to call. Trimming took off 5 bases at V and 4 bases at J, with 11 bases between the two ends. CDR3 length: 14 residues. Per germline, CDR1 SGHTA and CDR2 FQGNSA.

The chain couples TRBV5-1 to TRBJ2-1; TRBD1 agrees at 10 bases. Germline CDR1 is SGHRS and CDR2 is YFSETQ. The CDR3 has 16 residues. The J segment lost 8 bases and the V segment lost 3 bases, leaving 11 bases of the junction unmatched. The CDR3 reads CASSSRTGGTGDEQFF. DNA for the CDR3: TGCGCCAGCAGCTCCAGGACAGGGGGAACCGGGGATGAGCAGTTCTTC. Based on the CDR3 plus reference TRBV5-1 and TRBJ2-1, the full variable domain is KAGVTQTPRYLIKTRGQQVTLSCSPISGHRSVSWYQQTPGQGLQFLFEYFSETQRNKGNFPGRFSGRQFSNSRSEMNVSTLELGDSALYLCASSSRTGGTGDEQFFGPGTRLTVL.

The rearrangement links TRBV19 to TRBJ2-3; D is possibly TRBD1 (7 bases). Germline loops: CDR1 LNHDA, CDR2 SQIVND (reference sequence). The CDR3 has 15 residues. V shed 5 bases and J shed 3 bases, with 15 bases lying between them. CDR3 in amino acids: CASSVSQGRTDTQYF. In nucleotides, the CDR3 is TGTGCCAGTAGTGTCTCACAGGGGAGGACAGATACGCAGTATTTT.

The gene calls are TRBV11-3 and TRBJ2-1, with 13 bases aligning to TRBD2. Germline V gene lookup returns CDR1 SGHNT and CDR2 YENEEA. The CDR3 has 18 amino acids. The trim removed 5 bases at V and 0 bases at J, leaving 7 bases unmatched. The CDR3 DNA sequence: TGTGCCAGCAGCCCAGGCCGGACTAGCGGGAGCTCCTACAATGAGCAGTTCTTC. Amino acids: CASSPGRTSGSSYNEQFF.

V and J are TRBV2 and TRBJ2-1, with 8 bases lining up with TRBD2. V shed 3 bases and J 6 bases; nucleotides not matched to a gene: 7. The germline V gene has CDR1 SNHLY and CDR2 FYNNEI. The CDR3 is 15 amino acids. CDR3 DNA: TGTGCCAGCAGTGAGGGGCGGACTAGCAGCAATGAGCAGTTCTTC. Its translation is CASSEGRTSSNEQFF.

The V gene is TRBV18, the J gene TRBJ1-5; 11 positions match TRBD1. This CDR3 comprises 20 residues. V was pared by 0 bases and J by 1 base, with 11 bases of the junction left unmatched. CDR1 and CDR2 from the germline V gene are KGHSH and LQKENI. In nucleotides, the CDR3 is TGTGCCAGCTCACCACCCCCCGGGACAGGGGGTTCGTGGAGCAATCAGCCCCAGCATTTT. Translation: CASSPPPGTGGSWSNQPQHF. The complete variable domain, with remaining parts taken from reference TRBV18 and TRBJ1-5, reads NAGVMQNPRHLVRRRGQEARLRCSPMKGHSHVYWYRQLPEEGLKFMVYLQKENIIDESGMPKERFSAEFPKEGPSILRIQQVVRGDSAAYFCASSPPPGTGGSWSNQPQHFGDGTRLSIL.

This clone has only one observation. The V gene is TRBV6-1, the J gene TRBJ1-2; unclear D gene. Germline-derived CDR1 and CDR2 are MNHNS and SASEGT. V lost 7 bases to trimming and J lost 4 bases, with 16 bases between them. This CDR3 has 14 amino acids. CDR3 DNA: TGTGCCAGCAACACACTCGGGCGGGGCTATGGCTACACCTTC. It is translated as CASNTLGRGYGYTF.

This clone was detected only once. The chain combines TRBV25-1 with TRBJ2-3; D not certain. V lost 4 bases, J lost 5 bases, and 10 bases lay in between. This CDR3 is 13 amino acids long. Germline assignment: CDR1 MGHDK and CDR2 SYGVNS. The CDR3 spells CASSGFNGDTQYF. Here the CDR3 DNA reads TGTGCCAGCAGTGGATTTAACGGAGATACGCAGTATTTT.

V usage is TRBV2 and J usage is TRBJ1-2, with 7 nucleotides matching TRBD1. V lost 4 bases to trimming and J lost 0 bases; unmatched junction nucleotides: 2. From germline, CDR1 is SNHLY and CDR2 FYNNEI. This CDR3 comprises 14 residues. CDR3 protein: CASSGQGTNYGYTF. The CDR3 DNA reads TGTGCCAGCAGTGGACAGGGAACTAACTATGGCTACACCTTC.

The rearrangement links TRBV4-2 to TRBJ2-6; D may be TRBD2 (5 bases). The germline V and J ends were trimmed by 3 bases and 3 bases, with 9 bases remaining between them. The germline gives CDR1 LGHNA, CDR2 YNFKEQ. The CDR3 loop spans 15 amino acids. CDR3 DNA: TGTGCCAGCAGCCAGCTGAGGGATGGGGCCAACGTCCTGACTTTC. This translates into CASSQLRDGANVLTF.

The chain carries TRBV5-1 and TRBJ1-2, with D unresolved. The CDR3 is made up of 14 amino acids. Trimming removed 4 bases at V and 4 bases at J, with 14 bases between. The V gene's germline CDR1 is SGHRS and CDR2 YFSETQ. CDR3 nucleotide sequence: TGCGCCAGCAGCATAGGGTCAGCCGGCTATGGCTACACCTTC. Residues: CASSIGSAGYGYTF.

The count of this clone is one. The chain uses TRBV2 and TRBJ1-2; possible D gene TRBD1, 6 bases. Germline CDR1 and CDR2: SNHLY and FYNNEI. V was shortened by 4 bases and J by 0 bases, with 9 bases between the two germline ends. This CDR3 has 14 amino acids. The CDR3 DNA follows: TGTGCCAGCAGTGTTGACAGGACTAACTATGGCTACACCTTC. Its protein is CASSVDRTNYGYTF.

A note on this clone: The sample has other DNA sequences that encode this CDR3 too. CDR3 residues: CASPKNLTGKGQPQHF. CDR3 coding DNA: TGTGCCAGCCCGAAAAATCTGACAGGGAAGGGTCAGCCCCAGCATTTT. The rearrangement joins TRBV28 to TRBJ1-5, with 7 nucleotides matching TRBD1. The V gene end was trimmed by 8 bases and the J gene end by 6 bases; junction bases not matched to a gene: 16. Germline-derived CDR1 and CDR2 are MDHEN and SYDVKM. The CDR3 totals 16 residues.

The J gene is TRBJ2-1, the V gene TRBV19, with unresolved D. The germline CDR1 and CDR2 sequences are LNHDA and SQIVND (reference sequence). V was cut by 6 bases and J by 3 bases, with 15 bases left in between. CDR3 size: 15 residues. Here the CDR3 DNA reads TGTGCCAGTAGAGGTTGGGAAGCTAGCTACAATGAGCAGTTCTTC. Its protein is CASRGWEASYNEQFF.